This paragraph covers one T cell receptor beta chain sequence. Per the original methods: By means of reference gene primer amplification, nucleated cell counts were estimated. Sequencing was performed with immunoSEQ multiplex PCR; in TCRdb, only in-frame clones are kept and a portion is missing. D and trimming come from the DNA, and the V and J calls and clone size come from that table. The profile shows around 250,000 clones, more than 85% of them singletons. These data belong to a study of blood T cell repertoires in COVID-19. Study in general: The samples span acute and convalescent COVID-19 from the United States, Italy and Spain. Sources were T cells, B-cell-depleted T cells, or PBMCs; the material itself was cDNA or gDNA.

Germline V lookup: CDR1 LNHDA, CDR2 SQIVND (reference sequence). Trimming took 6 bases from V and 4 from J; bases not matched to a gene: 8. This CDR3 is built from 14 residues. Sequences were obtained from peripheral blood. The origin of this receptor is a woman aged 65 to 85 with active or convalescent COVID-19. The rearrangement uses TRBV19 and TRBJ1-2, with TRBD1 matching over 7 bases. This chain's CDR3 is CASRQQGILYGYTF. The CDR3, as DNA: TGTGCCAGTAGACAACAGGGGATTCTCTATGGCTACACCTTC.